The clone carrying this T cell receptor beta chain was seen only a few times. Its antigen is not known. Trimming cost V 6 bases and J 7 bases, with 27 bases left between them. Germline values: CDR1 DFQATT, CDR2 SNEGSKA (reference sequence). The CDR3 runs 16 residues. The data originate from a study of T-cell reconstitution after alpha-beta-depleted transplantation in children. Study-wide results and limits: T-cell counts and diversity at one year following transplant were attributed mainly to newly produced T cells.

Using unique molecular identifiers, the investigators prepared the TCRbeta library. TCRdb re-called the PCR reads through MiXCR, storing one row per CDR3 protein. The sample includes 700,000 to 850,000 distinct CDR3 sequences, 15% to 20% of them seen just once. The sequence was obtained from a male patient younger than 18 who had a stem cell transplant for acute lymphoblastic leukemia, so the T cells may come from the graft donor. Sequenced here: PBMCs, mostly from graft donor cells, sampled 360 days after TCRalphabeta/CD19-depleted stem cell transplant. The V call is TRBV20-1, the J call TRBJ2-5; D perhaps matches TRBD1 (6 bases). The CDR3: CSAQVPSVARGGTQYF. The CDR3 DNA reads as TGCAGTGCGCAGGTCCCATCGGTTGCCAGGGGCGGGACCCAGTACTTC.